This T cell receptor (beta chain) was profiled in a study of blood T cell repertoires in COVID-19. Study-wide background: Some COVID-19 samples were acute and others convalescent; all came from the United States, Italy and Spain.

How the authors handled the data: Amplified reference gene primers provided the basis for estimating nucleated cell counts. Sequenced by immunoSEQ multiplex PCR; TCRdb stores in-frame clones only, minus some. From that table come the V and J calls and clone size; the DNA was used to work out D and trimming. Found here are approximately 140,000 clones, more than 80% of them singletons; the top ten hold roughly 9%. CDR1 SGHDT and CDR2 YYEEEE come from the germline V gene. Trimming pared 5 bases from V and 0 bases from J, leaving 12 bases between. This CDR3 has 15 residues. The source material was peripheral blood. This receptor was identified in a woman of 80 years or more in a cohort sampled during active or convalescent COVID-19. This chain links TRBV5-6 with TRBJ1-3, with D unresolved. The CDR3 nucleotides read TGTGCCAGCAGTAGAGTCGCCTTCTCTGGAAACACCATATATTTT. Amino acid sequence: CASSRVAFSGNTIYF.